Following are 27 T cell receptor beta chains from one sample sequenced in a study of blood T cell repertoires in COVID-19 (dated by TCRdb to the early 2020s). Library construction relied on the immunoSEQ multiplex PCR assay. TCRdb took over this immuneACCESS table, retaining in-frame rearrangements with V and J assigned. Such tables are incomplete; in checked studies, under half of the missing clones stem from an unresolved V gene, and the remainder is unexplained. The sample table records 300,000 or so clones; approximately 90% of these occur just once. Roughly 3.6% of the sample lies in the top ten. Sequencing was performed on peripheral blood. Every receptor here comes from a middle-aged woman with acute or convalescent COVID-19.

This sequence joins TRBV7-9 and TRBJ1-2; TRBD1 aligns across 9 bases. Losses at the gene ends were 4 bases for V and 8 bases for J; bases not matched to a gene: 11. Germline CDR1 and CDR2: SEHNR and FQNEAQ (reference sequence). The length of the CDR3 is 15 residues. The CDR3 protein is CASSSLDRGIRGYTF. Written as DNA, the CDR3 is TGTGCCAGCAGCTCGCTGGACAGGGGAATAAGGGGCTACACCTTC.

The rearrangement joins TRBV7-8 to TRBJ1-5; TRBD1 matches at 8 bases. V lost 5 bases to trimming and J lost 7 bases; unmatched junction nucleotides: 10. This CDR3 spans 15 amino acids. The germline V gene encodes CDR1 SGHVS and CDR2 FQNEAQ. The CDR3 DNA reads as TGTGCCAGCAGCCCGGACAGGGTGTTGTGGCAGCCCCAGCATTTT. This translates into CASSPDRVLWQPQHF.

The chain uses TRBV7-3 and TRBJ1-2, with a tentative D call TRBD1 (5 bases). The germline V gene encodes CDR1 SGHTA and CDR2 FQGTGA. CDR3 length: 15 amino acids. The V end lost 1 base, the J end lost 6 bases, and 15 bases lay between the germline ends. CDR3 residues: CASSLKPGSINGYTF. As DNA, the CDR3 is TGTGCCAGCAGCTTAAAACCAGGGTCTATCAATGGCTACACCTTC.

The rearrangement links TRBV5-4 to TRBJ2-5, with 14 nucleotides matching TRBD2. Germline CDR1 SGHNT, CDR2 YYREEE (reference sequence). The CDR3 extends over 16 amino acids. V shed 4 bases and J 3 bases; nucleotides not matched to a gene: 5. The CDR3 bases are TGTGCCAGCAGCGGCGGGGGACTAGCGGGGGAAGAGACCCAGTACTTC. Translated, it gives CASSGGGLAGEETQYF.

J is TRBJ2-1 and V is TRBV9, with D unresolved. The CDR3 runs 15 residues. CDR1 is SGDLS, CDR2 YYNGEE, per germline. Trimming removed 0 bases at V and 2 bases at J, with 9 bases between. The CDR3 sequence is CASSVGASAYNEQFF. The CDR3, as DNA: TGTGCCAGCAGCGTAGGAGCCTCCGCCTACAATGAGCAGTTCTTC.

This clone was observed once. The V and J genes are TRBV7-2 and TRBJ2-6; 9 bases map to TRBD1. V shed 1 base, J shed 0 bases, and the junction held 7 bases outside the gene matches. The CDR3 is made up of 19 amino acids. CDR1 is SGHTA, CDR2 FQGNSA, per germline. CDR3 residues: CASSLDGTGWTSGANVLTF. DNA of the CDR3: TGTGCCAGCAGCTTAGATGGGACAGGGTGGACCTCTGGGGCCAACGTCCTGACTTTC.

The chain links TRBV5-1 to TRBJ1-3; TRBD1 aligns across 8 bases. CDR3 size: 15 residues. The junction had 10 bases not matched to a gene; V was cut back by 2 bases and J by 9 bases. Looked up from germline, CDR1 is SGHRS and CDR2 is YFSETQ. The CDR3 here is CASSFQGASAGTIYF. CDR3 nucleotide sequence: TGCGCCAGCAGCTTCCAGGGGGCTAGTGCTGGCACCATATATTTT. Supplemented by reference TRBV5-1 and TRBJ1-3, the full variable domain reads KAGVTQTPRYLIKTRGQQVTLSCSPISGHRSVSWYQQTPGQGLQFLFEYFSETQRNKGNFPGRFSGRQFSNSRSEMNVSTLELGDSALYLCASSFQGASAGTIYFGEGSWLTVV.

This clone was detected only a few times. DNA of the CDR3: TGTGCCCTCCGCCGGGACTCTAACTATGGCTACACCTTC. Translated, it gives CALRRDSNYGYTF. V is TRBV10-3 and J is TRBJ1-2, with D possibly TRBD1 on 5 matching bases. Germline V gene lookup returns CDR1 ENHRY and CDR2 SYGVKD. CDR3 size: 13 residues. V was cut by 11 bases and J by 0 bases, with 13 bases left in between.

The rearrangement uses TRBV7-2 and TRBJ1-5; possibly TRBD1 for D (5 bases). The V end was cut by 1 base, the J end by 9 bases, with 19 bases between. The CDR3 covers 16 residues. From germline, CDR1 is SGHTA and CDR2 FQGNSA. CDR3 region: CASSLGMGRGKVPQHF. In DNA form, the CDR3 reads TGTGCCAGCAGCTTAGGAATGGGACGGGGGAAGGTGCCCCAGCATTTT.

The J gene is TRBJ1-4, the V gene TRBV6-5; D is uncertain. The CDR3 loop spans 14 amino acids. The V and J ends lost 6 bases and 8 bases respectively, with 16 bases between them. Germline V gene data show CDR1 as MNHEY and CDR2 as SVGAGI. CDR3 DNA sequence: TGTGCCAGCAGCTCCCCGGGGAATGGGGAAAAACTGTTTTTT. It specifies CASSSPGNGEKLFF.

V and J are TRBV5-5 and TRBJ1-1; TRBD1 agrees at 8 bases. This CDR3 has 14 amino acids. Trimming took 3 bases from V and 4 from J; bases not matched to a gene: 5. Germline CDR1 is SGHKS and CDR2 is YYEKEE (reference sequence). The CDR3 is CASSSRGRTTEAFF. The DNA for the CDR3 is TGTGCCAGCAGCTCCAGGGGGCGCACCACTGAAGCTTTCTTT.

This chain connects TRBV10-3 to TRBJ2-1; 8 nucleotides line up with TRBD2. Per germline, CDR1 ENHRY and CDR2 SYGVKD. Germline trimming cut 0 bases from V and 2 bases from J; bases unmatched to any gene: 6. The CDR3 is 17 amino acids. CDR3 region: CAISESERAGAYNEQFF. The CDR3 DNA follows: TGTGCCATCAGTGAGTCCGAGAGAGCGGGGGCCTACAATGAGCAGTTCTTC.

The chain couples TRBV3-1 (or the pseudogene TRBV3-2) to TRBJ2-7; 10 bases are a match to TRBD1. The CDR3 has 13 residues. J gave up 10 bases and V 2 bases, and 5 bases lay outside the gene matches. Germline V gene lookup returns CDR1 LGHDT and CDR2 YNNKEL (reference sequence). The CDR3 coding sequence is TGTGCCAGCAGCCAACGGGACAGGGGACGTCAGTACGTC. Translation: CASSQRDRGRQYV.

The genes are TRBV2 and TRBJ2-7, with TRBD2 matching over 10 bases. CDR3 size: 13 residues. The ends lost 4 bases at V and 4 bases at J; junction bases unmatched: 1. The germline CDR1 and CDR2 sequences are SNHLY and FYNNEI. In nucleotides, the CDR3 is TGTGCCAGCAGTGGGACTAGCGGTTACGAGCAGTACGTC. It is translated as CASSGTSGYEQYV.

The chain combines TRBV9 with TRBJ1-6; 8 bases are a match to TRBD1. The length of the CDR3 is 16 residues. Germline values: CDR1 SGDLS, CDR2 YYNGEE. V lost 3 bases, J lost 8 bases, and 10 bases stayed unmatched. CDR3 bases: TGTGCCAGCAGCGAGGGGGACGGGACAGGCCATTCACCCCTCCACTTT. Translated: CASSEGDGTGHSPLHF.

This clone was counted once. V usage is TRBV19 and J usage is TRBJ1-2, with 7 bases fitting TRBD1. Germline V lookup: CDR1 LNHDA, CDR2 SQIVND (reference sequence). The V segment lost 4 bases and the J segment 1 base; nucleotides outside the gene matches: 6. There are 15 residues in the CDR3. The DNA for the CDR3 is TGTGCCAGTAGTACAAAGGGGGCGGTTAACTATGGCTACACCTTC. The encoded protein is CASSTKGAVNYGYTF.

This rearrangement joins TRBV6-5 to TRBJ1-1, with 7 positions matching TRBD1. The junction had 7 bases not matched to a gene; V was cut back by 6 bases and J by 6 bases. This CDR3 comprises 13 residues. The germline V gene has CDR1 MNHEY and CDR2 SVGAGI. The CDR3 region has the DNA TGTGCCAGCAGACAGGGTGGACAGGCTGAAGCTTTCTTT. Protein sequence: CASRQGGQAEAFF.

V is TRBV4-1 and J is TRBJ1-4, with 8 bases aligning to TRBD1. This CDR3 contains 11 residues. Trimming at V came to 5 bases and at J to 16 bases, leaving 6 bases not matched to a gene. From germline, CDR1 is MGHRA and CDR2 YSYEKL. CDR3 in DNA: TGCGCCAGCAGCAACCGGACAGGGTCGTTTTTT. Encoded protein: CASSNRTGSFF.

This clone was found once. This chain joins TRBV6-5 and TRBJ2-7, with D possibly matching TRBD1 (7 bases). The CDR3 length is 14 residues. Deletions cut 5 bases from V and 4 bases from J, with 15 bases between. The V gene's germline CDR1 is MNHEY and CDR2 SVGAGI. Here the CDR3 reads CASSPGGGRYEQYV. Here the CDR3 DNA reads TGTGCCAGCAGTCCCGGAGGGGGCCGGTACGAGCAGTACGTC.

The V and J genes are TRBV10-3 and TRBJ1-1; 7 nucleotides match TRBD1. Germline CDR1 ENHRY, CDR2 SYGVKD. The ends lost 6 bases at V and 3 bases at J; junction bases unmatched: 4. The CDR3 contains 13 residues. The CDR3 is CAIRYRGDTEAFF. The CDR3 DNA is TGTGCCATCAGGTACAGGGGCGACACTGAAGCTTTCTTT.

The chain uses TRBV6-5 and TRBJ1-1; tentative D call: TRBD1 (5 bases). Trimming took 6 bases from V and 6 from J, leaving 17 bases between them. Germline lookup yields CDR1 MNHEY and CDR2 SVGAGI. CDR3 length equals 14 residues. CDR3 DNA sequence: TGTGCCAGCAGCCCCGGAGGGGAGCCCGCTGAAGCTTTCTTT. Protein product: CASSPGGEPAEAFF.

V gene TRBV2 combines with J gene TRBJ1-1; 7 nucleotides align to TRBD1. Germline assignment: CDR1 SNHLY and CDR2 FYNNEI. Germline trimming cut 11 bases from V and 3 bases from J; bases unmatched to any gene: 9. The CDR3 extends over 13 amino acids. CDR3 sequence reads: CAGTTGVYTEAFF. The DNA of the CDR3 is TGTGCCGGCACCACAGGGGTGTACACTGAAGCTTTCTTT. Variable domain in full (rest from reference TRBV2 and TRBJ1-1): EPEVTQTPSHQVTQMGQEVILRCVPISNHLYFYWYRQILGQKVEFLVSFYNNEISEKSEIFDDQFSVERPDGSNFTLKIRSTKLEDSAMYFCAGTTGVYTEAFFGQGTRLTVV.

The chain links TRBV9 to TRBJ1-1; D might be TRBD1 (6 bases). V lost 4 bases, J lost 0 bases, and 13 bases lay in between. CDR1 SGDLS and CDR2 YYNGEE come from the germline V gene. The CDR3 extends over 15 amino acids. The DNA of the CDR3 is TGTGCCAGCAGCCCCTGGGGACAAATGAACACTGAAGCTTTCTTT. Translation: CASSPWGQMNTEAFF. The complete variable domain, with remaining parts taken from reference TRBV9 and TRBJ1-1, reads DSGVTQTPKHLITATGQRVTLRCSPRSGDLSVYWYQQSLDQGLQFLIQYYNGEERAKGNILERFSAQQFPDLHSELNLSSLELGDSALYFCASSPWGQMNTEAFFGQGTRLTVV.

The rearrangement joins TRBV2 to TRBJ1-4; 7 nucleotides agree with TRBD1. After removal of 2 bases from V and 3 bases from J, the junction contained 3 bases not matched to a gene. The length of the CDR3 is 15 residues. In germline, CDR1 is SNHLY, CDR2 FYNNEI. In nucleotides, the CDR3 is TGTGCCAGCAGTGAACAGGGGGGAGCTAATGAAAAACTGTTTTTT. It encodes CASSEQGGANEKLFF.

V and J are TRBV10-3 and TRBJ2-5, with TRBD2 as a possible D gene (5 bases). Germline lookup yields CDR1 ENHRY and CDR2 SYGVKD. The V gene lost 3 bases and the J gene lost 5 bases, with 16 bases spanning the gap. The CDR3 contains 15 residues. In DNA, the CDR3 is TGTGCCATCAGTGACGGGCAGCGGCTGGGGGAGACCCAGTACTTC. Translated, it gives CAISDGQRLGETQYF.

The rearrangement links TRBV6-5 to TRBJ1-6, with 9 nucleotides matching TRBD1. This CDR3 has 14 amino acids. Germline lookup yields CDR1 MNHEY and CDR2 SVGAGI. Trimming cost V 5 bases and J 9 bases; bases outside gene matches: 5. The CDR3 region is CASSRQGEISPLHF. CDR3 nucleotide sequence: TGTGCCAGCAGTAGACAGGGGGAAATTTCACCCCTCCACTTT.

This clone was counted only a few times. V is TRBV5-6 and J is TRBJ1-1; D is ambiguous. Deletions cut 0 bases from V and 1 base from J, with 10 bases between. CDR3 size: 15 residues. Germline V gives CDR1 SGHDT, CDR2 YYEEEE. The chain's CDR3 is CASSLGLGENTEAFF. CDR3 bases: TGTGCCAGCAGCTTGGGTCTCGGTGAGAACACTGAAGCTTTCTTT.